The next 32 T cell receptor beta chains were all read from a single sample in a study of Graves' ophthalmopathy and Graves' hyperthyroidism. TCR beta CDR3 amplification used RNA transcripts. Second-round multiplex PCR followed a first-round RT-PCR using HTBI primers. A single record per CDR3 protein comes from TCRdb applying MiXCR to the multiplex PCR reads. The sample lists hundreds of thousands of distinct CDR3 sequences, roughly 20% occurring once. Sequenced sample: peripheral blood. Receptors originate from a woman between 18 and 30 years old with stable Graves' hyperthyroidism. Some clones in this sample may be carry-over from other donors' samples.

The chain is built from TRBV2 and TRBJ2-5; a weak D match, TRBD2 (5 bases). The V gene's germline CDR1 is SNHLY and CDR2 FYNNEI. The CDR3 is 14 amino acids. V was cut by 10 bases and J by 5 bases, with 20 bases left in between. The CDR3 loop reads CATVGLGLGETQYF. The CDR3 DNA sequence: TGTGCCACTGTTGGACTCGGGTTAGGGGAGACCCAGTACTTC.

This clonotype occurred many times. This chain links TRBV9 with TRBJ1-2, with D hard to call. The CDR3 contains 15 residues. CDR1 and CDR2 from the germline V gene are SGDLS and YYNGEE. The V and J ends lost 3 bases and 0 bases respectively, with 12 bases between them. DNA for the CDR3: TGTGCCAGCAGCGCTACGGACGTTGCTAACTATGGCTACACCTTC. It yields the protein CASSATDVANYGYTF. Full variable domain (rest looked up from reference TRBV9 and TRBJ1-2): DSGVTQTPKHLITATGQRVTLRCSPRSGDLSVYWYQQSLDQGLQFLIQYYNGEERAKGNILERFSAQQFPDLHSELNLSSLELGDSALYFCASSATDVANYGYTFGSGTRLTVV.

This clonotype came up many times. The CDR3 sequence: CASSYSSGDNYGYTF. In DNA form, the CDR3 reads TGTGCCAGCAGTTACTCGAGCGGAGATAACTATGGCTACACCTTC. The chain joins TRBV6-2 or TRBV6-3 to TRBJ1-2; the D is unclear. V was pared by 0 bases and J by 1 base, with 9 bases between. The CDR3 runs to 15 residues. Germline V gene lookup returns CDR1 MNHEY and CDR2 SVGEGT.

This clonotype has a count of ten or more. The J gene is TRBJ1-6, the V gene TRBV7-3, with D possibly being TRBD1 (6 bases). V was pared by 3 bases and J by 9 bases, with 12 bases between. The CDR3 length is 14 residues. CDR1 SGHTA and CDR2 FQGTGA come from the germline V gene. CDR3: CASSLSGEGSPLHF. CDR3 coding DNA: TGTGCCAGCAGCTTGTCAGGGGAAGGTTCACCCCTCCACTTT. Complete variable domain (other parts from reference TRBV7-3 and TRBJ1-6): GAGVSQTPSNKVTEKGKYVELRCDPISGHTALYWYRQSLGQGPEFLIYFQGTGAADDSGLPNDRFFAVRPEGSVSTLKIQRTERGDSAVYLCASSLSGEGSPLHFGNGTRLTVT.

This clonotype was detected many times. The gene calls are TRBV6-1 and TRBJ1-5; D is undetermined. This CDR3 has 13 amino acids. Germline V CDR1 and CDR2: MNHNS, SASEGT. With 6 bases removed from V and 2 bases from J, the gap between germline ends came to 8 bases. CDR3 in DNA: TGTGCCAGCAGGCGCGATGGCAATCAGCCCCAGCATTTT. As protein: CASRRDGNQPQHF.

This clonotype was observed at least ten times. V is TRBV11-2 and J is TRBJ1-1; the D gene is possibly TRBD1 (5 bases). The CDR3 contains 13 residues. The V and J ends lost 5 bases and 5 bases respectively, with 12 bases between them. Germline V gene sequence: CDR1 SGHAT, CDR2 FQNNGV. CDR3 sequence reads: CASSPAGWTEAFF. The CDR3 nucleotides read TGTGCCAGCAGCCCCGCAGGGTGGACTGAAGCTTTCTTT. The entire variable domain, with the rest obtained from reference TRBV11-2 and TRBJ1-1, is as follows: EAGVAQSPRYKIIEKRQSVAFWCNPISGHATLYWYQQILGQGPKLLIQFQNNGVVDDSQLPKDRFSAERLKGVDSTLKIQPAKLEDSAVYLCASSPAGWTEAFFGQGTRLTVV.

There are many counts of this clonotype. The chain couples TRBV6-1 to TRBJ1-2; D not certain. Trimming shortened V by 2 bases and J by 4 bases, and 11 bases separated the two germline ends. The CDR3 is made up of 14 amino acids. The germline V gene has CDR1 MNHNS and CDR2 SASEGT. CDR3 in DNA: TGTGCCAGCAGTGAATTCGGACGTTCCTATGGCTACACCTTC. This encodes CASSEFGRSYGYTF.

V gene TRBV19 combines with J gene TRBJ2-4; D gene unclear. CDR1 and CDR2 from the germline V gene are LNHDA and SQIVND (reference sequence). This CDR3 contains 14 residues. With 4 bases removed from V and 6 bases from J, the gap between germline ends came to 13 bases. CDR3 region: CASSSGRTVNIQYF. The CDR3 nucleotides are TGTGCCAGTAGTAGTGGACGTACGGTAAACATTCAGTACTTC.

In this sample, this clonotype turned up many times. This chain connects TRBV2 to TRBJ2-4; D unclear. The CDR3 covers 14 residues. Germline V CDR1 and CDR2: SNHLY, FYNNEI. Trimming cost V 2 bases and J 1 base, with 6 bases left between them. This CDR3 is CASSELGAKNIQYF. In nucleotides, the CDR3 is TGTGCCAGCAGTGAACTGGGCGCCAAAAACATTCAGTACTTC. The full variable domain, completed using reference TRBV2 and TRBJ2-4, is EPEVTQTPSHQVTQMGQEVILRCVPISNHLYFYWYRQILGQKVEFLVSFYNNEISEKSEIFDDQFSVERPDGSNFTLKIRSTKLEDSAMYFCASSELGAKNIQYFGAGTRLSVL.

The chain uses TRBV7-3 and TRBJ2-3, with 8 bases lining up with TRBD2. This CDR3 is 16 amino acids long. With V trimmed by 1 base and J by 3 bases, 6 bases remained unmatched. Germline V gene lookup returns CDR1 SGHTA and CDR2 FQGTGA. The CDR3 is CASSLMLAGSTDTQYF. In DNA form, the CDR3 reads TGTGCCAGCAGCTTAATGTTAGCGGGGAGTACAGATACGCAGTATTTT.

The rearrangement links TRBV7-3 to TRBJ2-3; D possibly corresponds to TRBD1 (6 bases). The CDR3 spans 16 residues. CDR1 is SGHTA and CDR2 is FQGTGA in the germline V gene. V was shortened by 1 base and J by 4 bases, with 15 bases between the two germline ends. The DNA of the CDR3 is TGTGCCAGCAGCTTAAGGGGGCGGGCCTCCGCAGATACGCAGTATTTT. Translating gives CASSLRGRASADTQYF.

This clonotype was seen a few times. V usage is TRBV12-3 or TRBV12-4 and J usage is TRBJ2-5, with D possibly TRBD1 on 5 matching bases. V was pared by 4 bases and J by 4 bases, with 16 bases between. The CDR3 contains 15 residues. CDR3 DNA: TGTGCCAGCAGTTCACCGCCAGGGTACGGAGAGACCCAGTACTTC. This sequence encodes CASSSPPGYGETQYF.

This clonotype was seen repeatedly, ten times or more. The rearrangement links TRBV12-3 or TRBV12-4 to TRBJ1-2; D possibly corresponds to TRBD1 (6 bases). There are 15 residues in the CDR3. V shed 2 bases and J shed 7 bases, with 17 bases lying between them. The CDR3 DNA is TGTGCCAGCAGTTTAACAGGGCCCGCTACTGTTGGCTACACCTTC. It translates to CASSLTGPATVGYTF.

This clonotype came up many times. The V gene is TRBV30, the J gene TRBJ2-5; D gene ambiguous. The germline V and J ends were trimmed by 3 bases and 2 bases, with 4 bases remaining between them. Germline CDR1 is GTSNPN and CDR2 is SVGIG (reference sequence). CDR3 size: 11 residues. CDR3 region: CAWRAQETQYF. CDR3 DNA: TGTGCCTGGAGGGCGCAAGAGACCCAGTACTTC.

The sample holds a few counts of this clonotype. The V call is TRBV30, the J call TRBJ2-7, with 7 bases identical to TRBD1. From germline, CDR1 is GTSNPN and CDR2 SVGIG (reference sequence). The V segment lost 2 bases and the J segment 1 base; nucleotides outside the gene matches: 14. The CDR3 consists of 17 residues. In DNA, the CDR3 is TGTGCCTGGAGTCCCCCCCCGTGGGACAGCGTATCCTACGAGCAGTACTTC. This gives the protein CAWSPPPWDSVSYEQYF.

This sequence joins TRBV6-1 and TRBJ2-5, with D possibly being TRBD1 (6 bases). Trimming pared 6 bases from V and 1 base from J, leaving 12 bases between. The V gene's germline CDR1 is MNHNS and CDR2 SASEGT. There are 14 residues in the CDR3. CDR3 in amino acids: CASRRDTSQETQYF. The CDR3 coding sequence is TGTGCCAGCAGACGGGACACCTCCCAAGAGACCCAGTACTTC.

This clonotype was seen only a few times. The chain employs TRBV7-3 and TRBJ2-7, with 8 bases fitting TRBD1. Trimming cost V 5 bases and J 9 bases; bases outside gene matches: 12. The V gene's germline CDR1 is SGHTA and CDR2 FQGTGA. This CDR3 is built from 14 residues. CDR3 DNA sequence: TGTGCCAGCAGCCTTACCGGACAGGGCAATCGGCAGTACTTC. Translation: CASSLTGQGNRQYF.

The rearrangement links TRBV11-3 to TRBJ2-3; no firm D call. Germline V gives CDR1 SGHNT, CDR2 YENEEA. The V and J ends lost 5 bases and 1 base respectively, with 7 bases between them. The CDR3 is 13 residues long. This chain's CDR3 is CASSPSGTDTQYF. CDR3 bases: TGTGCCAGCAGCCCCTCGGGCACAGATACGCAGTATTTT.

V is TRBV18 and J is TRBJ2-2, with 8 bases aligning to TRBD2. V lost 5 bases, J lost 4 bases, and 6 bases stayed unmatched. The CDR3 is 15 amino acids. Per germline, CDR1 KGHSH and CDR2 LQKENI. CDR3 sequence: CASSASSGLTGELFF. CDR3 coding DNA: TGTGCCAGCTCAGCGTCTAGCGGGCTCACCGGGGAGCTGTTTTTT.

Many counts were recorded for this clonotype. At one of its ends the junction is not consistent with the germline gene, which may arise from a read error. The chain combines TRBV7-2 with TRBJ2-4; TRBD1 is a possible D gene (5 bases). The CDR3 has 15 residues. CDR1 SGHTA and CDR2 FQGNSA come from the germline V gene. This CDR3 is CASSLATAGRSIKYF. CDR3 nucleotide sequence: TGTGCCAGCAGCTTAGCGACAGCCGGGCGAAGCATTAAGTACTTC.

This clonotype was picked up many times. The rearrangement links TRBV30 to TRBJ1-1, with D unclear. Germline values: CDR1 GTSNPN, CDR2 SVGIG (reference sequence). CDR3 length equals 15 residues. The V end was cut by 0 bases, the J end by 0 bases, with 11 bases between. CDR3 loop: CAWSVGGLMNTEAFF. CDR3 bases: TGTGCCTGGAGTGTAGGTGGACTTATGAACACTGAAGCTTTCTTT. The whole variable domain, filled in from reference TRBV30 and TRBJ1-1, reads SQTIHQWPATLVQPVGSPLSLECTVEGTSNPNLYWYRQAAGRGLQLLFYSVGIGQISSEVPQNLSASRPQDRQFILSSKKLLLSDSGFYLCAWSVGGLMNTEAFFGQGTRLTVV.

This clonotype was picked up many times. The genes are TRBV20-1 and TRBJ2-7; TRBD1 is a possible D gene (6 bases). The germline V gene encodes CDR1 DFQATT and CDR2 SNEGSKA (reference sequence). CDR3 length: 14 amino acids. Trimming shortened V by 5 bases and J by 3 bases, and 17 bases separated the two germline ends. The CDR3 is CSAGGGTGIYEQYF. CDR3 nucleotide sequence: TGCAGTGCTGGGGGTGGTACAGGGATCTACGAGCAGTACTTC.

This clonotype came up a few times. The V call is TRBV5-6, the J call TRBJ2-2; a possible D gene is TRBD1 (6 bases). The CDR3 covers 14 residues. The V end was cut by 4 bases, the J end by 4 bases, with 11 bases between. CDR1 and CDR2 (germline): SGHDT, YYEEEE. CDR3 sequence: CASSLVRGTGELFF. The CDR3 DNA is TGTGCCAGCAGCCTGGTCAGGGGCACCGGGGAGCTGTTTTTT.

The J gene is TRBJ2-5, the V gene TRBV6-5; D gene uncertain. Germline V lookup: CDR1 MNHEY, CDR2 SVGAGI. The CDR3 spans 14 residues. With 0 bases removed from V and 4 bases from J, the gap between germline ends came to 9 bases. As DNA, the CDR3 is TGTGCCAGCAGTTACTCAAGGCAGCGAGAGACCCAGTACTTC. The encoded protein is CASSYSRQRETQYF.

This clonotype was recorded many times. The chain uses TRBV7-9 and TRBJ2-5; 9 positions agree with TRBD2. The germline gives CDR1 SEHNR, CDR2 FQNEAQ (reference sequence). CDR3 size: 15 residues. The ends lost 1 base at V and 4 bases at J; junction bases unmatched: 4. This chain's CDR3 is CASSLVSGSGETQYF. The CDR3 bases are TGTGCCAGCAGCTTAGTTAGCGGGAGCGGAGAGACCCAGTACTTC.

V is TRBV20-1 and J is TRBJ2-7; 13 bases align to TRBD2. The V segment lost 2 bases and the J segment 0 bases; nucleotides outside the gene matches: 7. Germline assignment: CDR1 DFQATT and CDR2 SNEGSKA (reference sequence). This CDR3 is 17 amino acids long. Written as DNA, the CDR3 is TGCAGTGCTAGAACCGGGACTAGCGGGATGGACTCCTACGAGCAGTACTTC. It specifies CSARTGTSGMDSYEQYF.

This clonotype was detected ten times or more. This chain connects TRBV2 to TRBJ2-4, with D perhaps matching TRBD1 (5 bases). Trimming removed 2 bases from V and 2 bases from J, with 7 bases in between. The length of the CDR3 is 14 residues. Germline lookup yields CDR1 SNHLY and CDR2 FYNNEI. The CDR3 nucleotides are TGTGCCAGCAGTGAATCAGGGTCCAAAAACATTCAGTACTTC. Encoded protein: CASSESGSKNIQYF.

This clonotype was detected only a few times. The chain joins TRBV9 to TRBJ1-5; a weak D match, TRBD1 (6 bases). V shed 1 base and J shed 3 bases, with 14 bases lying between them. The length of the CDR3 is 16 residues. Germline V CDR1 and CDR2: SGDLS, YYNGEE. The CDR3 DNA sequence: TGTGCCAGCAGCGTAACAACAGGGCTCTTCAATCAGCCCCAGCATTTT. The encoded protein is CASSVTTGLFNQPQHF.

This clonotype was observed many times. The chain carries TRBV27 and TRBJ1-2, with a weak D call TRBD1 (6 bases). The CDR3 spans 12 residues. V lost 7 bases, J lost 4 bases, and 10 bases lay in between. The germline V gene encodes CDR1 MNHEY and CDR2 SMNVEV (reference sequence). This CDR3 is CASKGGGYGYTF. The CDR3 bases are TGTGCCAGCAAGGGGGGGGGCTATGGCTACACCTTC.

Only a few counts were recorded for this clonotype. This sequence joins TRBV6-1 and TRBJ2-5, with D perhaps TRBD1 (5 bases). V was pared by 4 bases and J by 2 bases, with 8 bases between. The CDR3 is 13 residues long. Germline values: CDR1 MNHNS, CDR2 SASEGT. This CDR3 reads CASSAPGQETQYF. The CDR3 bases are TGTGCCAGCAGTGCCCCAGGGCAAGAGACCCAGTACTTC.

This sequence joins TRBV11-2 and TRBJ2-2; D unresolved. Germline loops: CDR1 SGHAT, CDR2 FQNNGV. The CDR3 runs to 13 residues. V was clipped by 3 bases and J by 7 bases, with 9 bases between them. This CDR3 is CASSFMASGELFF. CDR3 bases: TGTGCCAGCAGCTTCATGGCGAGCGGGGAGCTGTTTTTT.

The chain employs TRBV6-1 and TRBJ1-5, with TRBD1 as a possible D gene (6 bases). CDR1 is MNHNS, CDR2 SASEGT, per germline. Trimming took 6 bases from V and 6 from J, leaving 18 bases between them. The CDR3 is 15 amino acids. The CDR3 loop is CASSPGGGVRQPQHF. For the CDR3, the DNA is TGTGCCAGCAGCCCCGGGGGGGGCGTTCGTCAGCCCCAGCATTTT.